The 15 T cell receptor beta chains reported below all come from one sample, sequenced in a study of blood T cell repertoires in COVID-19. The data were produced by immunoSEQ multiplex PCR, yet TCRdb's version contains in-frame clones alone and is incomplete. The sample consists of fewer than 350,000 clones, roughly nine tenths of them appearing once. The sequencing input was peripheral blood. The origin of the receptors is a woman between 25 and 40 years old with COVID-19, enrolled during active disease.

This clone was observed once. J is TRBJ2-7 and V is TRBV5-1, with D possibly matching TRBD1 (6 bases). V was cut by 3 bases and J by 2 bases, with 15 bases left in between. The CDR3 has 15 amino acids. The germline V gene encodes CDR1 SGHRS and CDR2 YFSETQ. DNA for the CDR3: TGCGCCAGCAGCTCGCCGGGACACATACCCTACGAGCAGTACTTC. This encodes CASSSPGHIPYEQYF. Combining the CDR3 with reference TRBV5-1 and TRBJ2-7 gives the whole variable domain KAGVTQTPRYLIKTRGQQVTLSCSPISGHRSVSWYQQTPGQGLQFLFEYFSETQRNKGNFPGRFSGRQFSNSRSEMNVSTLELGDSALYLCASSSPGHIPYEQYFGPGTRLTVT.

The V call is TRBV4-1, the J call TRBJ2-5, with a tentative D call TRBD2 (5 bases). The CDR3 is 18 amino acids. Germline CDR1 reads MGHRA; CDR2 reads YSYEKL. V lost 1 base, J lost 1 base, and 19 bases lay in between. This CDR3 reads CASSQAPMGGSGQETQYF. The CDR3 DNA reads TGCGCCAGCAGCCAAGCCCCCATGGGCGGAAGCGGCCAAGAGACCCAGTACTTC.

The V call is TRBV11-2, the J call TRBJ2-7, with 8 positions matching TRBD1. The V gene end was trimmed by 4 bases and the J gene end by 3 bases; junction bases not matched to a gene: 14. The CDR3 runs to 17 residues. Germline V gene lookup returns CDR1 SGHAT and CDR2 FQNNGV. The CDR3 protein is CASSSRSVGQGYYEQYF. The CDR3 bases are TGTGCCAGCAGCTCCCGGTCCGTTGGACAGGGTTACTACGAGCAGTACTTC.

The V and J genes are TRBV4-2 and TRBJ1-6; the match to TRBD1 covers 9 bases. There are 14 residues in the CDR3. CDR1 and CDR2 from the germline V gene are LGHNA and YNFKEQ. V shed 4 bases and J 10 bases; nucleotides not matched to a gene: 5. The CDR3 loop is CASSPDRGASPLHF. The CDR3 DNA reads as TGTGCCAGCAGCCCTGACAGGGGGGCGTCACCCCTCCACTTT.

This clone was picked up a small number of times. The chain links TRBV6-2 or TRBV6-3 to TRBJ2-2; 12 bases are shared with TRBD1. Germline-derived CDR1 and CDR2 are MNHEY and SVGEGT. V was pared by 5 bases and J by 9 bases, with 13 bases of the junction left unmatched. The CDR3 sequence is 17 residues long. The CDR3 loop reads CASSPYPGTGGFRELFF. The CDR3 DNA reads TGTGCCAGCAGTCCCTACCCCGGGACAGGGGGCTTTAGGGAGCTGTTTTTT.

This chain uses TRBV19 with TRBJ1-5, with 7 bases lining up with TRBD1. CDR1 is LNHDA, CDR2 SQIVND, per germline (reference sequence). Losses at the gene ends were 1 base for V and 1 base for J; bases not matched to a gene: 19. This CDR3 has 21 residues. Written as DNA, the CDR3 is TGTGCCAGTAGTATAGCCAGGCTCAGGGGGAAGGCCCCACAAAGCAATCAGCCCCAGCATTTT. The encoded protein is CASSIARLRGKAPQSNQPQHF.

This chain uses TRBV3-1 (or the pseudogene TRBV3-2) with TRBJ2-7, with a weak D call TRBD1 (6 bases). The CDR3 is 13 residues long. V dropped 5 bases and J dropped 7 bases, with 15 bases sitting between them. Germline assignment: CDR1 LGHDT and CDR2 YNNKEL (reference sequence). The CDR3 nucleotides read TGTGCCAGCAGCGAACAAAGGGGGTGGGAGCAGTACTTC. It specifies CASSEQRGWEQYF.

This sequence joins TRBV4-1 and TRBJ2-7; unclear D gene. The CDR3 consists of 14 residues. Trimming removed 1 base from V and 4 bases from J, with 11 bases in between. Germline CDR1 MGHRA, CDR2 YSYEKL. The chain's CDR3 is CASSQVYPGYEQYF. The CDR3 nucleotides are TGCGCCAGCAGCCAAGTCTATCCGGGTTACGAGCAGTACTTC.

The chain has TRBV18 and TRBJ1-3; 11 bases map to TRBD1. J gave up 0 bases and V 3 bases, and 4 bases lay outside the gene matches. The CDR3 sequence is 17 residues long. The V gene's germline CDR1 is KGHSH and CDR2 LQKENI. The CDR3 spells CASSPDRGRLSGNTIYF. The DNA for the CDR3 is TGTGCCAGCTCACCGGACAGGGGGCGGCTCTCTGGAAACACCATATATTTT.

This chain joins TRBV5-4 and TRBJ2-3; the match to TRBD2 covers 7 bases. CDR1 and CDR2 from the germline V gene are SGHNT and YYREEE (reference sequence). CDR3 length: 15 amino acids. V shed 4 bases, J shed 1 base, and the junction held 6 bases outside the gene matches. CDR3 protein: CASSPLAEGTDTQYF. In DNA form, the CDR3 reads TGTGCCAGCAGCCCGCTAGCGGAAGGCACAGATACGCAGTATTTT.

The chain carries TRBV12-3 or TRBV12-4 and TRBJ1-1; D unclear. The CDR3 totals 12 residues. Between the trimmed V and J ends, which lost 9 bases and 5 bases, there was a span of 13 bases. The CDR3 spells CASLGVRTEAFF. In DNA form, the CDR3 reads TGTGCCAGTCTCGGGGTTCGGACTGAAGCTTTCTTT.

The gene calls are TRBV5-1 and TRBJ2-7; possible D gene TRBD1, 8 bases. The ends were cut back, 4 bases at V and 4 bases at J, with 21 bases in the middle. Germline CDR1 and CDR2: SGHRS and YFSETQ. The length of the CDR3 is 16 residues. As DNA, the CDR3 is TGCGCCAGCAGCACCCGACAGGGGAGGGAGTTGTACGAGCAGTACTTC. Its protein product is CASSTRQGRELYEQYF.

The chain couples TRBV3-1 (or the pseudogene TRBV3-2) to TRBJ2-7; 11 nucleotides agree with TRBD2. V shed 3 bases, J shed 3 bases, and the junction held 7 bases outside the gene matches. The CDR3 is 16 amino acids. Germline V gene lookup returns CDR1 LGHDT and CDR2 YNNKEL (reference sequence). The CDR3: CASSHRGGTSGYEQYF. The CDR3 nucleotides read TGTGCCAGCAGCCATCGAGGCGGGACTAGCGGCTACGAGCAGTACTTC.

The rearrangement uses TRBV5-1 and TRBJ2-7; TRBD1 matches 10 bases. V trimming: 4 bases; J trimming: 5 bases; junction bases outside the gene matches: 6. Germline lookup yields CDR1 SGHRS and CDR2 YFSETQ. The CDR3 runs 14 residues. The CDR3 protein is CASSPRQGANEQYF. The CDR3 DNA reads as TGCGCCAGCAGCCCTCGACAGGGGGCAAACGAGCAGTACTTC.

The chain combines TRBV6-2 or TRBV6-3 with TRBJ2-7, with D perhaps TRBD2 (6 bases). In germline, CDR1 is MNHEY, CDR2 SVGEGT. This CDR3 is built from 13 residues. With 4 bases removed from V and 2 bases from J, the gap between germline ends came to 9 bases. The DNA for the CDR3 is TGTGCCAGCAGTTCCGCGGGGCCCTACGAGCAGTACTTC. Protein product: CASSSAGPYEQYF.